This entry is about one T cell receptor beta chain. Its target is unknown. The length of the CDR3 is 14 residues. Germline loops: CDR1 MNHNS, CDR2 SASEGT. V was clipped by 2 bases and J by 5 bases, with 13 bases between them. The data belong to a study of cytomegalovirus exposure and HLA in healthy donors. The PCR ran on 60 Vbeta and 13 Jbeta primers. Clones were read by immunoSEQ multiplex PCR, and TCRdb kept only the in-frame ones, dropping some. The sample has roughly 76,000 clones; around 86% are singletons. Findings and caveats of the study: An analysis done earlier found most TCR beta V segments productive about 90% or about 30% of the time. Rarity held for most TCR sequences, but there were some public TCRs that occurred in many donors.

The chain carries TRBV6-1 and TRBJ2-7; the D gene is possibly TRBD2 (6 bases). Material: PBMCs. The sequence derives from a woman aged 30 to 39 in good health and CMV-seronegative. In DNA, the CDR3 is TGTGCCAGCAGTGAATCCCCGGGGGTAGACGAGCAGTACTTC. Amino acids: CASSESPGVDEQYF.